These 32 T cell receptor beta chains share one sample of origin, sequenced in a study of T cell responses to AZD1222 COVID-19 vaccine. Assay used: immunoSEQ multiplex PCR; TCRdb lists only in-frame clones, some missing. The repertoire holds around 150,000 clones, with more than 90% as singletons. The sample consisted of peripheral blood, taken on day 0 of AZD1222 vaccination. These TCRs come from an adult in good health.

The rearrangement links TRBV5-4 to TRBJ2-5; D is uncertain. Trimming pared 4 bases from V and 1 base from J, leaving 8 bases between. This CDR3 has 13 residues. Germline CDR1 SGHNT, CDR2 YYREEE (reference sequence). The CDR3 DNA reads TGTGCCAGCAGCCCCGGGTCCCAAGAGACCCAGTACTTC. Translation gives CASSPGSQETQYF. Full variable domain (remainder filled in from reference TRBV5-4 and TRBJ2-5): ETGVTQSPTHLIKTRGQQVTLRCSSQSGHNTVSWYQQALGQGPQFIFQYYREEENGRGNFPPRFSGLQFPNYSSELNVNALELDDSALYLCASSPGSQETQYFGPGTRLLVL.

The chain joins TRBV30 to TRBJ1-6; 7 bases line up with TRBD1. The CDR3 is 15 amino acids. V trimming: 5 bases; J trimming: 2 bases; junction bases outside the gene matches: 6. Germline assignment: CDR1 GTSNPN and CDR2 SVGIG (reference sequence). The CDR3 DNA follows: TGTGCCTGGGAGGAGACAGGGACCTATAATTCACCCCTCCACTTT. Translated, it gives CAWEETGTYNSPLHF.

J is TRBJ2-7 and V is TRBV3-1 (or the pseudogene TRBV3-2); 8 nucleotides align to TRBD2. Unmatched junction bases numbered 11, after V lost 1 base and J lost 6 bases. The CDR3 sequence is 16 residues long. Per the germline V gene, CDR1 is LGHDT and CDR2 is YNNKEL (reference sequence). CDR3 DNA: TGTGCCAGCAGCCAAGGCAATCTAGCGGGCCGATTCGAGCAGTACTTC. It translates to CASSQGNLAGRFEQYF.

V usage is TRBV29-1 and J usage is TRBJ1-2, with 8 bases aligning to TRBD1. The ends lost 1 base at V and 7 bases at J; junction bases unmatched: 17. Germline V gene data show CDR1 as SQVTM and CDR2 as ANQGSEA. The CDR3 totals 17 residues. This CDR3 reads CSVEGAETWDRPAGYTF. In nucleotides, the CDR3 is TGCAGCGTTGAAGGCGCAGAGACTTGGGACAGGCCGGCTGGCTACACCTTC.

This chain joins TRBV28 and TRBJ2-5; D is uncertain. This CDR3 spans 14 amino acids. Germline V gene data show CDR1 as MDHEN and CDR2 as SYDVKM. V was cut by 3 bases and J by 1 base, with 9 bases left in between. The CDR3 loop reads CASSFRLRQETQYF. The CDR3 coding sequence is TGTGCCAGCAGTTTCCGACTCCGCCAAGAGACCCAGTACTTC.

V gene TRBV30 combines with J gene TRBJ1-2; TRBD1 aligns across 7 bases. With 3 bases clipped from V and 8 bases from J, the junction kept 18 bases outside the gene matches. CDR1 is GTSNPN and CDR2 is SVGIG in the germline V gene (reference sequence). CDR3 size: 16 residues. CDR3 region: CAWRIQGRLPMEGYTF. In DNA form, the CDR3 reads TGTGCCTGGAGGATACAGGGGCGGTTGCCTATGGAGGGCTACACCTTC.

The J gene is TRBJ2-6, the V gene TRBV19; D gene uncertain. In germline, CDR1 is LNHDA, CDR2 SQIVND (reference sequence). The CDR3 covers 14 residues. The germline V and J ends were trimmed by 4 bases and 2 bases, with 6 bases remaining between them. The CDR3 DNA reads as TGTGCCAGTAGTACGACCACTGGGGCCAACGTCCTGACTTTC. Its translation is CASSTTTGANVLTF.

This sequence joins TRBV4-2 and TRBJ2-7; the D is unclear. The CDR3 is 16 residues long. Germline V gives CDR1 LGHNA, CDR2 YNFKEQ. V shed 0 bases and J shed 3 bases, with 15 bases lying between them. CDR3 nucleotides: TGTGCCAGCAGCCAAGAGGAACGAGAACCTATCTACGAGCAGTACTTC. Translating gives CASSQEEREPIYEQYF.

The chain recombines TRBV19 with TRBJ2-5, with TRBD2 matching 8 bases. Germline V lookup: CDR1 LNHDA, CDR2 SQIVND (reference sequence). CDR3 size: 15 residues. Germline trimming cut 7 bases from V and 5 bases from J; bases unmatched to any gene: 12. DNA for the CDR3: TGTGCCAGTAAGGATTCGGGGGGGCCTCGGGAGACCCAGTACTTC. It translates to CASKDSGGPRETQYF.

This clone appeared once. This chain joins TRBV7-2 and TRBJ1-1; TRBD1 agrees at 7 bases. With V trimmed by 5 bases and J by 2 bases, 8 bases remained unmatched. CDR1 SGHTA and CDR2 FQGNSA come from the germline V gene. This CDR3 has 15 residues. The CDR3 DNA sequence: TGTGCCAGCAGCCCCCCGCAGGGGGGAAACACTGAAGCTTTCTTT. This sequence encodes CASSPPQGGNTEAFF.

This rearrangement joins TRBV10-3 to TRBJ2-3; D call uncertain. CDR3 length equals 12 residues. The V end lost 7 bases, the J end lost 1 base, and 6 bases lay between the germline ends. Germline CDR1 is ENHRY and CDR2 is SYGVKD. This CDR3 is CAIKARTDTQYF. CDR3 bases: TGTGCCATCAAGGCGCGCACAGATACGCAGTATTTT.

This chain connects TRBV7-9 to TRBJ2-7; 7 bases agree with TRBD2. Germline assignment: CDR1 SEHNR and CDR2 FQNEAQ (reference sequence). The CDR3 extends over 14 amino acids. The V segment lost 10 bases and the J segment 4 bases; nucleotides outside the gene matches: 13. The CDR3 loop reads CAIPERLADYEQYF. CDR3 nucleotides: TGTGCCATCCCCGAGAGGCTAGCGGATTACGAGCAGTACTTC. The full variable domain, with the rest looked up from reference TRBV7-9 and TRBJ2-7, is DTGVSQNPRHKITKRGQNVTFRCDPISEHNRLYWYRQTLGQGPEFLTYFQNEAQLEKSRLLSDRFSAERPKGSFSTLEIQRTEQGDSAMYLCAIPERLADYEQYFGPGTRLTVT.

The J gene is TRBJ1-6, the V gene TRBV13; D unclear. The CDR3 consists of 17 residues. Germline V gives CDR1 PRHDT, CDR2 FYEKMQ (reference sequence). Trimming took 0 bases from V and 6 from J, leaving 15 bases between them. CDR3 DNA: TGTGCCAGCAGCTTAGGCCGCGGACGGAGCATTAATTCACCCCTCCACTTT. This encodes CASSLGRGRSINSPLHF.

CDR3 DNA sequence: TGTGCCAGCAGTTACTCTAGCAGCTCCTACGAGCAGTACTTC. Amino acid sequence: CASSYSSSSYEQYF. The chain combines TRBV6-2 or TRBV6-3 with TRBJ2-7; D is ambiguous. Germline values: CDR1 MNHEY, CDR2 SVGEGT. Deletions cut 0 bases from V and 0 bases from J, with 6 bases between. The CDR3 contains 14 residues.

The V call is TRBV20-1, the J call TRBJ2-7, with 13 positions matching TRBD2. Looked up from germline, CDR1 is DFQATT and CDR2 is SNEGSKA (reference sequence). The CDR3 covers 16 residues. Unmatched junction bases numbered 5, after V lost 3 bases and J lost 0 bases. The CDR3 sequence is CSASLTSGRSSYEQYF. The CDR3, as DNA: TGCAGTGCTAGTTTGACTAGCGGGAGGAGCTCCTACGAGCAGTACTTC.

This chain joins TRBV4-3 and TRBJ2-3; D gene uncertain. Looked up from germline, CDR1 is LGHNA and CDR2 is YSLEER. The CDR3 length is 13 residues. V lost 0 bases to trimming and J lost 6 bases, with 7 bases between them. This chain's CDR3 is CASSQDIRDTQYF. CDR3 DNA sequence: TGCGCCAGCAGCCAAGATATACGGGATACGCAGTATTTT.

J is TRBJ2-1 and V is TRBV7-2; a possible D gene is TRBD2 (5 bases). Germline V gives CDR1 SGHTA, CDR2 FQGNSA. Trimming cost V 1 base and J 6 bases, with 7 bases left between them. CDR3 size: 13 residues. The CDR3 DNA reads as TGTGCCAGCAGCTTAGGGCTAGCCAATGAGCAGTTCTTC. Amino acid sequence: CASSLGLANEQFF.

The rearrangement joins TRBV27 to TRBJ1-2, with 9 bases matching TRBD1. With 6 bases clipped from V and 5 bases from J, the junction kept 7 bases outside the gene matches. The CDR3 length is 14 residues. Germline V lookup: CDR1 MNHEY, CDR2 SMNVEV (reference sequence). The CDR3 bases are TGTGCCAGCAGGCGGGACAGGGCAACTTATGGCTACACCTTC. Translating gives CASRRDRATYGYTF.

The chain employs TRBV15 and TRBJ2-3; D unresolved. This CDR3 comprises 15 residues. V lost 3 bases, J lost 4 bases, and 14 bases lay in between. CDR1 is LNHNV, CDR2 YYDKDF, per germline (reference sequence). The DNA of the CDR3 is TGTGCCACCAGCAGTCCCCGGTCCCTGGCAGATACGCAGTATTTT. This sequence encodes CATSSPRSLADTQYF.

The CDR3 sequence is CASRGEGGAFF. DNA of the CDR3: TGTGCCAGCAGAGGGGAGGGCGGAGCTTTCTTT. This rearrangement joins TRBV6-5 to TRBJ1-1, with D perhaps matching TRBD1 (5 bases). Germline assignment: CDR1 MNHEY and CDR2 SVGAGI. The CDR3 is 11 residues long. The V gene lost 6 bases and the J gene lost 10 bases, with 12 bases spanning the gap.

This clone appeared once. This sequence joins TRBV30 and TRBJ2-7; possible D gene TRBD1, 5 bases. V was trimmed by 3 bases and J by 6 bases, leaving 9 bases between them. This CDR3 contains 11 residues. Germline-derived CDR1 and CDR2 are GTSNPN and SVGIG (reference sequence). The CDR3 DNA follows: TGTGCCTGGAGCCGCCAGGGCGAGCAGTACTTC. Its protein product is CAWSRQGEQYF.

The V and J genes are TRBV2 and TRBJ1-1; 9 bases line up with TRBD1. Germline CDR1 reads SNHLY; CDR2 reads FYNNEI. With 5 bases clipped from V and 10 bases from J, the junction kept 14 bases outside the gene matches. This CDR3 has 15 residues. The CDR3 region has the DNA TGTGCCAGCAGTCCACCGGACAGGGGATTGTCGGGAGCTTTCTTT. Translating gives CASSPPDRGLSGAFF.

The chain couples TRBV30 to TRBJ1-4; D gene uncertain. Trimming stripped 2 bases from V and 9 bases from J, with 19 bases between. Germline CDR1 GTSNPN, CDR2 SVGIG (reference sequence). The CDR3 extends over 15 amino acids. This CDR3 is CAWSPPGLVSQKLFF. As DNA, the CDR3 is TGTGCCTGGAGTCCACCCGGACTTGTAAGCCAAAAACTGTTTTTT.

This chain uses TRBV7-3 with TRBJ2-1; D perhaps matches TRBD1 (6 bases). Trimming took 5 bases from V and 7 from J, leaving 9 bases between them. CDR3 size: 12 residues. The germline gives CDR1 SGHTA, CDR2 FQGTGA. The CDR3 region has the DNA TGTGCCAGCAGCCGGGACATTAATGAGCAGTTCTTC. Translated: CASSRDINEQFF.

This sequence joins TRBV6-5 and TRBJ1-1; TRBD1 is a possible D gene (6 bases). Germline V gives CDR1 MNHEY, CDR2 SVGAGI. There are 14 residues in the CDR3. The V end was cut by 4 bases, the J end by 5 bases, with 14 bases between. The CDR3 DNA reads TGTGCCAGCAGTTTCGGGGGAGGGGGAACTGAAGCTTTCTTT. Translation: CASSFGGGGTEAFF.

The CDR3 DNA follows: TGCAGTGCTAGTCGGTTGGAGCCCGACGTACCCGGGGAGCTGTTTTTT. It codes for CSASRLEPDVPGELFF. The genes are TRBV20-1 and TRBJ2-2, with no clear D. The V and J ends lost 3 bases and 6 bases respectively, with 20 bases between them. CDR1 DFQATT and CDR2 SNEGSKA come from the germline V gene (reference sequence). The CDR3 sequence is 16 residues long.

This sequence joins TRBV4-3 and TRBJ2-7, with 11 nucleotides matching TRBD2. The trim removed 1 base at V and 0 bases at J, leaving 11 bases unmatched. This CDR3 is 19 amino acids long. In germline, CDR1 is LGHNA, CDR2 YSLEER. The CDR3 here is CASSQVRGTSGSSSYEQYF. The CDR3 DNA reads TGCGCCAGCAGCCAAGTTAGGGGGACTAGCGGAAGTAGCTCCTACGAGCAGTACTTC.

The chain combines TRBV28 with TRBJ1-3; D might be TRBD1 (6 bases). The CDR3 is 16 amino acids. CDR1 and CDR2 (germline): MDHEN, SYDVKM. The V end was cut by 3 bases, the J end by 1 base, with 13 bases between. This CDR3 is CASSLGGAISGNTIYF. CDR3 DNA sequence: TGTGCCAGCAGTTTGGGGGGGGCGATATCTGGAAACACCATATATTTT.

V usage is TRBV28 and J usage is TRBJ1-4; TRBD1 aligns across 8 bases. V dropped 4 bases and J dropped 8; count of bases not matched to a gene: 9. The CDR3 extends over 15 amino acids. Per the germline V gene, CDR1 is MDHEN and CDR2 is SYDVKM. CDR3 DNA sequence: TGTGCCAGCAGTTCATCCGGGACAGGAGACGAAAAACTGTTTTTT. Its translation: CASSSSGTGDEKLFF.

The V gene is TRBV5-8, the J gene TRBJ1-1; 8 nucleotides agree with TRBD1. The length of the CDR3 is 12 residues. Germline V gene lookup returns CDR1 SGHTS and CDR2 YDEGEE. Trimming at V came to 1 base and at J to 8 bases, leaving 1 base not matched to a gene. This CDR3 is CASSLQGAEAFF. The CDR3 DNA follows: TGTGCCAGCAGCTTGCAGGGGGCGGAAGCTTTCTTT.

The chain recombines TRBV10-3 with TRBJ1-2; no clear D gene. CDR1 and CDR2 (germline): ENHRY, SYGVKD. The V end was cut by 2 bases, the J end by 3 bases, with 4 bases between. The CDR3 has 12 amino acids. The CDR3 sequence is CAISEPYYGYTF. CDR3 nucleotide sequence: TGTGCCATCAGTGAGCCCTACTATGGCTACACCTTC.

The rearrangement links TRBV7-6 to TRBJ2-3, with 13 nucleotides matching TRBD2. Germline CDR1 reads SGHVS; CDR2 reads FNYEAQ. There are 17 residues in the CDR3. V lost 3 bases to trimming and J lost 2 bases; unmatched junction nucleotides: 5. The CDR3 DNA is TGTGCCAGCAGCTTTACGACTAGCGGGAGGCACACAGATACGCAGTATTTT. This codes for CASSFTTSGRHTDTQYF.